The present entry profiles one T cell receptor (beta chain) with its context. Its antigen is undetermined. The source of the sample is a study of cytomegalovirus exposure and HLA in healthy donors. About the research overall: Previous work identified roughly 120 million unique TCR beta sequences from approximately 190 million T cells. Study-level results: For TCR beta chains, V- and J-gene trimming was later linked to a missense DCLRE1C variant. It emerged from a later analysis that several of the most significant clusters appeared to be linked to common viral pathogens.

PCR used 60 Vbeta primers and 13 Jbeta primers. Original handling: Per a later analysis, the number of unique TCR beta chains was around 79 million, of which around 9.9 million were shared. The protocol was immunoSEQ multiplex PCR, while the TCRdb copy is restricted to in-frame clones and leaves out a portion. Clonal size and the V and J genes are those of that table, whereas D and trimming came from the DNA. The sample shows roughly 61,000 clones, approximately 88% of them seen only once. Trimming removed 5 bases at V and 0 bases at J, with 10 bases between. Germline values: CDR1 SGHVS, CDR2 FQNEAQ. The CDR3 length is 14 residues.

This clonotype was sampled from a man aged 25 to 40 in good health and CMV-seropositive. The sequencing input was PBMCs. The rearrangement links TRBV7-8 to TRBJ1-1, with D tentatively TRBD1 (5 bases). CDR3 nucleotides: TGTGCCAGCAGCCCCAGACAGATGAACACTGAAGCTTTCTTT. Amino acids: CASSPRQMNTEAFF.